This T cell receptor (beta chain) appears in the sequencing data of a study of identical twins. TCRdb re-derived calls from the 5' RACE reads in MiXCR, one entry per CDR3 protein. The sample has 450,000 to 600,000 distinct CDR3 sequences; 20% to 25% are singletons. This clonotype was seen just once. Germline values: CDR1 MNHNS, CDR2 SASEGT. There are 13 residues in the CDR3. V was trimmed by 6 bases and J by 5 bases, leaving 11 bases between them. The data were also submitted as part of a second study, on yellow fever vaccine responses in identical twins.

The V call is TRBV6-1, the J call TRBJ2-1; the D gene is possibly TRBD2 (5 bases). The receptor's source is a woman aged 18-30 years in good health. The sample consisted of CD4+ T cells sorted from blood. The CDR3 region is CASRRSGDNEQFF. The CDR3 nucleotides are TGTGCCAGCAGACGATCCGGGGACAATGAGCAGTTCTTC.